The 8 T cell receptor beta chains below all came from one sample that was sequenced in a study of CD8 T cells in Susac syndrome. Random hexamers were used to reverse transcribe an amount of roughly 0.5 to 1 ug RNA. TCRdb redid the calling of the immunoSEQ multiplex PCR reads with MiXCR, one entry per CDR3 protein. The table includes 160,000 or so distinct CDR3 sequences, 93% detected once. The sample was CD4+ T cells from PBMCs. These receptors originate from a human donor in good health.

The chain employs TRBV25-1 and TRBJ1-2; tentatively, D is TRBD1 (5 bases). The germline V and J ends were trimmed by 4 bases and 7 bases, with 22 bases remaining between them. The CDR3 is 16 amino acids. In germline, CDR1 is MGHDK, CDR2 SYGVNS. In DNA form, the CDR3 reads TGTGCCAGCAGTGTGGCCGGGGCCCAAGGGAATAGTGGCTACACCTTC. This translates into CASSVAGAQGNSGYTF.

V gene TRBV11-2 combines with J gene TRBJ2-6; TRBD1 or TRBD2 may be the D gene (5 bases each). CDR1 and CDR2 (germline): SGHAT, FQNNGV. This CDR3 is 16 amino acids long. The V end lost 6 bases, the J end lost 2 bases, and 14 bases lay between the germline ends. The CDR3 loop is CASRPIRGPGANVLTF. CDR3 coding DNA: TGTGCCAGCAGGCCCATTCGGGGCCCTGGGGCCAACGTCCTGACTTTC.

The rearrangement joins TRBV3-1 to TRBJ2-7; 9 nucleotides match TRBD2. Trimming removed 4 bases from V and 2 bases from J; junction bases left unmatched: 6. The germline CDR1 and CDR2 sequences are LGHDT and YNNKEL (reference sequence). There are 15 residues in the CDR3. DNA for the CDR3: TGTGCCAGCAGCCGTGCTAGCGGGACCGCCTACGAGCAGTACTTC. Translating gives CASSRASGTAYEQYF.

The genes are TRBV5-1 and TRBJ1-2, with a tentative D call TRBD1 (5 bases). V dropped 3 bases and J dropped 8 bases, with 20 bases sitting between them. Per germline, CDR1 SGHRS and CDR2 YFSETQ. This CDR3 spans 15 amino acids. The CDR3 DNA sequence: TGCGCCAGCAGCTCACCACAGCGTCCGGGGCAGGGCTACACCTTC. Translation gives CASSSPQRPGQGYTF. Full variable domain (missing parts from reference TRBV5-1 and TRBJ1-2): KAGVTQTPRYLIKTRGQQVTLSCSPISGHRSVSWYQQTPGQGLQFLFEYFSETQRNKGNFPGRFSGRQFSNSRSEMNVSTLELGDSALYLCASSSPQRPGQGYTFGSGTRLTVV.

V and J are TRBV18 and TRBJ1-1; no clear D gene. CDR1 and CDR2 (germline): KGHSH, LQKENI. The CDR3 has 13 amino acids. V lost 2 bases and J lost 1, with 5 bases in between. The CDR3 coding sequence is TGTGCCAGCTCACCAATGGAGAACACTGAAGCTTTCTTT. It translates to CASSPMENTEAFF.

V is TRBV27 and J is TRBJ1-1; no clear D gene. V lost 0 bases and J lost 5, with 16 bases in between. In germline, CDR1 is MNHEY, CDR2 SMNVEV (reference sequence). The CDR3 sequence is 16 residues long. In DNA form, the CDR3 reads TGTGCCAGCAGTTTATCAAGTGGCGGGTGGGAGACTGAAGCTTTCTTT. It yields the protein CASSLSSGGWETEAFF.

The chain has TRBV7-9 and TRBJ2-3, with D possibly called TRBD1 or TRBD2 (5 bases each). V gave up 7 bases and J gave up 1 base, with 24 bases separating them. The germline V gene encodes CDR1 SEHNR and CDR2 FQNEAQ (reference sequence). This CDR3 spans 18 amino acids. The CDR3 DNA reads TGTGCCAGCACCCAAGGCCGGGACCGCGGGCGTCGCACAGATACGCAGTATTTT. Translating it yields CASTQGRDRGRRTDTQYF.

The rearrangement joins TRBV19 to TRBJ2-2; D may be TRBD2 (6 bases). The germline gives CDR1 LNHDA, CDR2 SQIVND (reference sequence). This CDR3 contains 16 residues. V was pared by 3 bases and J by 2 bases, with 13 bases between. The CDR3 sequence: CASSIQPGVNTGELFF. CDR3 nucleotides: TGTGCCAGTAGTATTCAACCGGGGGTAAACACCGGGGAGCTGTTTTTT.